Described below is a single T cell receptor (beta chain) sequence and its context. Here immunoSEQ multiplex PCR was the method, and the copy in TCRdb shows in-frame clones only, minus some. This sample has more than 95,000 clones, with about four fifths found just once. Trimming cost V 2 bases and J 2 bases, with 10 bases left between them. Per germline, CDR1 MNHNS and CDR2 SASEGT. This CDR3 comprises 14 residues. The data originate from a study of glioma-infiltrating T cells after dendritic cell vaccination. This clonotype was sampled from a human donor with glioblastoma. The rearrangement uses TRBV6-1 and TRBJ2-7, with D hard to call. The sample consisted of blood, taken before dendritic cell vaccination. The chain's CDR3 is CASSEQLQAYEQYF. For the CDR3, the DNA is TGTGCCAGCAGTGAACAGTTGCAAGCCTACGAGCAGTACTTC.